This record covers a single T cell receptor beta chain. The CDR3 is 17 amino acids. The V segment lost 6 bases and the J segment 4 bases; nucleotides outside the gene matches: 12. Using its own MiXCR run on the RT-PCR reads, TCRdb lists one record per CDR3 protein. The table has more than 600,000 distinct CDR3 sequences, 12% to 15% seen once. Sequencing was performed on memory CD4+ T cells from blood. This sequence originates from a female donor in good health, serving as a healthy control. V is TRBV12-3 or TRBV12-4 and J is TRBJ1-1, with TRBD1 matching over 12 bases. For the CDR3, the DNA is TGTGCCAGCAGCTGGGAGGGGACAGGGGGCGCGGGCACTGAAGCTTTCTTT. Its protein product is CASSWEGTGGAGTEAFF.